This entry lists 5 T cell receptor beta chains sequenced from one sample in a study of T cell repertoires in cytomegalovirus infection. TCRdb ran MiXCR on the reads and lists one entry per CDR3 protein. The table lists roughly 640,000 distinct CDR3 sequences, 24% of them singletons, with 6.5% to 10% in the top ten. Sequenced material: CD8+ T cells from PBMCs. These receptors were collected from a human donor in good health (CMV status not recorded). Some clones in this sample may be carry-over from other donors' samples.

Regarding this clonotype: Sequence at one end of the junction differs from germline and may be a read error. CDR3 DNA sequence: TGCAGTGCCAGAGGACAACTCGAGTATGAAAAACTGTTTTTT. Its translation: CSARGQLEYEKLFF. J is TRBJ1-4 and V is TRBV20-1; D is perhaps TRBD1 (5 bases). In germline, CDR1 is DFQATT, CDR2 SNEGSKA (reference sequence). This CDR3 comprises 14 residues.

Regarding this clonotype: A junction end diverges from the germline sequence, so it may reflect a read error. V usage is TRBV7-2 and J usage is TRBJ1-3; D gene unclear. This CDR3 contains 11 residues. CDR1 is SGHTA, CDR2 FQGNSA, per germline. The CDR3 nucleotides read TGTGTCAGCAGCTTGGGAAACACCATATATTTT. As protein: CVSSLGNTIYF.

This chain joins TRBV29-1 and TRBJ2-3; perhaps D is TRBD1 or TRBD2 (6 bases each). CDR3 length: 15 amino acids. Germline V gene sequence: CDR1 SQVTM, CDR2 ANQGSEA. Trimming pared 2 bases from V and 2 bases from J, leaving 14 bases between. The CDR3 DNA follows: TGCAGCGTTGAAAGGGGGGACACAGTCACAGATACGCAGTATTTT. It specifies CSVERGDTVTDTQYF.

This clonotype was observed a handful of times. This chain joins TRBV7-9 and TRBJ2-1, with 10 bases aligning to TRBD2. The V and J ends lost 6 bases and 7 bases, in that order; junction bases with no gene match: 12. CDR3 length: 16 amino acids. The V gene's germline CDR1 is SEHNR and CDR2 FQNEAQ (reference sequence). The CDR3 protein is CASSPIERGGWNEQFF. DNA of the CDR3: TGTGCCAGCAGTCCAATCGAGCGGGGGGGGTGGAATGAGCAGTTCTTC.

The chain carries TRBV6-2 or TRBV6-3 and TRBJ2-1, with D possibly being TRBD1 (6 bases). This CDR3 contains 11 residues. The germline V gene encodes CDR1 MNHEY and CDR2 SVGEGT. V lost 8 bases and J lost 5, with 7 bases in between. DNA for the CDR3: TGTGCCAGCCGGGACAACAATGAGCAGTTCTTC. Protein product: CASRDNNEQFF.